The 13 T cell receptor beta chains reported below all come from one sample, sequenced in a study of long-term antiretroviral therapy in people with HIV. Survey-level resolution applied to immunoSEQ assay v3.0. TCRdb keeps only in-frame clones here, not all; method: immunoSEQ multiplex PCR. The data show tens of thousands of clones, with 81% seen just once and around 10% held by the top ten. The sample was unsorted PBMCs, taken 0.1 years before starting antiretroviral therapy. Receptors originate from a man aged 40-49 years with HIV.

The CDR3 protein is CASSPSNTGELFF. In nucleotides, the CDR3 is TGTGCCAGCAGCCCCTCCAACACCGGGGAGCTGTTTTTT. J is TRBJ2-2 and V is TRBV28; D remains ambiguous. CDR1 and CDR2 (germline): MDHEN, SYDVKM. Between the trimmed V and J ends, which lost 6 bases and 2 bases, there was a span of 7 bases. This CDR3 is built from 13 residues. Looking up the rest from reference TRBV28 and TRBJ2-2 gives the full variable domain: DVKVTQSSRYLVKRTGEKVFLECVQDMDHENMFWYRQDPGLGLRLIYFSYDVKMKEKGDIPEGYSVSREKKERFSLILESASTNQTSMYLCASSPSNTGELFFGEGSRLTVL.

The gene calls are TRBV23-1 and TRBJ2-1; D perhaps matches TRBD1 (6 bases). TRBV23-1 is classed as an ORF, of uncertain function. This CDR3 region has 17 residues. The V gene lost 4 bases and the J gene lost 7 bases, with 23 bases spanning the gap. This CDR3 is CASSPSRQAPQENEQFF. CDR3 sequence (DNA): TGCGCCAGCAGTCCTTCAAGACAGGCGCCCCAAGAAAATGAGCAGTTCTTC.

This clone occurred a few times. CDR3 sequence reads: CASSEGGRGRWAEAFF. CDR3 DNA sequence: TGTGCCAGCAGTGAAGGGGGCAGGGGAAGGTGGGCTGAAGCTTTCTTT. The V and J genes are TRBV6-1 and TRBJ1-1; a possible D gene is TRBD1 (6 bases). Trimming pared 1 base from V and 6 bases from J, leaving 18 bases between. The CDR3 sequence is 16 residues long. Germline V gene sequence: CDR1 MNHNS, CDR2 SASEGT.

DNA for the CDR3: TGTGCCAGCAGTTACTCGAGGGGCCCTGGGGCCAACGTCCTGACTTTC. This gives the protein CASSYSRGPGANVLTF. The rearrangement uses TRBV6-6 and TRBJ2-6; the D call may be TRBD1 or TRBD2 (5 bases each). The CDR3 has 16 amino acids. Trimming removed 0 bases at V and 2 bases at J, with 8 bases between. The germline V gene has CDR1 MNHNY and CDR2 SVGAGI (reference sequence).

V and J are TRBV27 and TRBJ1-1; D perhaps matches TRBD1 (5 bases). Per germline, CDR1 MNHEY and CDR2 SMNVEV (reference sequence). This CDR3 spans 15 amino acids. The V and J ends lost 2 bases and 1 base respectively, with 11 bases between them. The CDR3 protein is CASSLTGTGNTEAFF. The CDR3 DNA is TGTGCCAGCAGTTTAACCGGGACTGGGAACACTGAAGCTTTCTTT.

The rearrangement uses TRBV10-2 and TRBJ2-3; D is ambiguous. The V and J ends lost 2 bases and 0 bases respectively, with 9 bases between them. There are 15 residues in the CDR3. Germline V gene lookup returns CDR1 WSHSY and CDR2 SAAADI. Here the CDR3 reads CASSETQASTDTQYF. DNA for the CDR3: TGCGCCAGCAGTGAGACCCAGGCTAGCACAGATACGCAGTATTTT.

The chain combines TRBV5-1 with TRBJ2-2; TRBD1 might be the D (6 bases). V was clipped by 2 bases and J by 4 bases, with 9 bases between them. The CDR3 totals 14 residues. The germline V gene encodes CDR1 SGHRS and CDR2 YFSETQ. CDR3 DNA sequence: TGCGCCAGCAGCTTTCGGACAGTCACCGGGGAGCTGTTTTTT. Translation: CASSFRTVTGELFF.

The genes are TRBV27 and TRBJ2-3; a possible D gene is TRBD1 (6 bases). Deletions cut 2 bases from V and 9 bases from J, with 18 bases between. Germline CDR1 reads MNHEY; CDR2 reads SMNVEV (reference sequence). The CDR3 is 15 amino acids. The CDR3 nucleotides are TGTGCCAGCAGTTTAGGGGGCAGGGCCCCAGGAACGCAGTATTTT. This translates into CASSLGGRAPGTQYF.

The V gene is TRBV28, the J gene TRBJ2-7, with TRBD1 as a possible D gene (6 bases). Trimming left V 7 bases short and J 0 bases short, with 13 bases between. CDR1 is MDHEN and CDR2 is SYDVKM in the germline V gene. The CDR3 has 14 amino acids. CDR3 DNA sequence: TGTGCCAGCACGCCAGGGGACATCTCCTACGAGCAGTACTTC. Its translation: CASTPGDISYEQYF.

The chain employs TRBV5-5 and TRBJ2-5; the D gene is possibly TRBD1 (5 bases). The V end was cut by 2 bases, the J end by 5 bases, with 7 bases between. From germline, CDR1 is SGHKS and CDR2 YYEKEE (reference sequence). The CDR3 is 12 residues long. In nucleotides, the CDR3 is TGTGCCAGCAGCTTAGGGGTGGAGACCCAGTACTTC. Its translation is CASSLGVETQYF.

The chain uses TRBV30 and TRBJ2-3; TRBD2 aligns across 14 bases. Germline values: CDR1 GTSNPN, CDR2 SVGIG (reference sequence). V lost 5 bases and J lost 4; bases outside the gene matches: 8. The CDR3 is 16 amino acids. The CDR3 bases are TGTGCCTGGGCCAGGGGACTAGCGGGAGTTGCAGATACGCAGTATTTT. It codes for CAWARGLAGVADTQYF.

The rearrangement joins TRBV6-1 to TRBJ2-5; the match to TRBD1 covers 7 bases. Trimming removed 7 bases from V and 0 bases from J; junction bases left unmatched: 5. The germline V gene has CDR1 MNHNS and CDR2 SASEGT. The CDR3 loop spans 14 amino acids. The CDR3, as DNA: TGTGCCAGCACCCGGGACAGATACCAAGAGACCCAGTACTTC. Amino acid sequence: CASTRDRYQETQYF.

V gene TRBV9 combines with J gene TRBJ2-3, with 7 bases that match TRBD2. The CDR3 extends over 14 amino acids. Germline V gene lookup returns CDR1 SGDLS and CDR2 YYNGEE. With V trimmed by 5 bases and J by 0 bases, 3 bases remained unmatched. CDR3: CASSLAVSTDTQYF. The CDR3 region has the DNA TGTGCCAGCAGTCTAGCGGTGAGCACAGATACGCAGTATTTT.